These T cell receptor beta chains were read from a single sample in a study of blood T cells in healthy people across ages. TCRdb re-called the 5' RACE reads through MiXCR, storing one row per CDR3 protein. Here the sample spans 800,000 or so distinct CDR3 sequences, roughly 25% being singletons. These data also formed part of another study, on T cells of mothers and their children.

Sequencing was carried out using blood. The receptors shown here come from a boy aged 5-17 years in good health. The CDR3 runs from the conserved cysteine through the conserved F or W. A D gene is named only where the DNA matches it firmly. Size is stated for part of the rows, as once, few or many counts, or as a class when the clone is expanded.

len | d_gene | j_gene | abundance | v_gene | CDR3nt | CDR3aa
18 | . | TRBJ2-5 | . | TRBV7-6 | TGTGCCAGCAGCTTTGAGGCAGTCCCCACCCAGGCCCAGTCGACCCAGTACTTC | CASSFEAVPTQAQSTQYF
18 | TRBD2 | TRBJ2-3 | few | TRBV3-1 | TGTGCCAGCAGCCCGACCCGACTAGCGGGGCTAACCACAGATACGCAGTATTTT | CASSPTRLAGLTTDTQYF
16 | . | TRBJ1-2 | . | TRBV15 | TGTGCCACCAGCAGATTACGCAGACAAGCTAACTATGGCTACACCTTC | CATSRLRRQANYGYTF
12 | . | TRBJ2-7 | few | TRBV3-1 | TGTGCCAGCAGCGTATCGAACTACGAGCAGTACTTC | CASSVSNYEQYF
14 | . | TRBJ2-1 | . | TRBV6-2/TRBV6-3 | TGTGCCAGCACCTACGGGGATGACTACAATGAGCAGTTCTTC | CASTYGDDYNEQFF
14 | . | TRBJ2-3 | few | TRBV9 | TGTGCTAGCAGCGCCCCGGGACCCACAGATACGCAGTATTTT | CASSAPGPTDTQYF
16 | . | TRBJ1-2 | few | TRBV2 | TGTGCCAGCACCGGAGAGCCGGGGAGGGCCCACTATGGCTACACCTTC | CASTGEPGRAHYGYTF
15 | . | TRBJ2-7 | . | TRBV21-1 | TGTGCCAGCAGCGTGGGTCGGGACAGGGTATACGAGCAGTACTTC | CASSVGRDRVYEQYF
15 | . | TRBJ1-4 | . | TRBV14 | TGTGCCAGCAGCCAAGATCGCAGGGGAGTTGAAAAACTGTTTTTT | CASSQDRRGVEKLFF
13 | . | TRBJ2-5 | few | TRBV28 | TGTGCCAGCAGTCAACCGCGAGAAGAGACCCAGTACTTC | CASSQPREETQYF
13 | . | TRBJ2-7 | few | TRBV15 | TGTGCCACCAGCAGAGATTCAGCCTACGAGCAGTACTTC | CATSRDSAYEQYF
16 | . | TRBJ2-7 | . | TRBV12-3/TRBV12-4 | TGTGCCAGCAGTTTAAACCCGTTGAGGGCATCCTACGAGCAGTACTTC | CASSLNPLRASYEQYF
13 | . | TRBJ2-1 | few | TRBV6-2/TRBV6-3 | TGTGCCAGCAGGCTAGGGGCTTACAATGAGCAGTTCTTC | CASRLGAYNEQFF
15 | TRBD1 | TRBJ1-3 | . | TRBV10-3 | TGTGCCATCAGTGAGGGACAGGAGGCTGGAAACACCATATATTTT | CAISEGQEAGNTIYF
13 | . | TRBJ1-2 | few | TRBV18 | TGTGCCAGCTCACCCGGAACCCTGGGGGGCTACACCTTC | CASSPGTLGGYTF